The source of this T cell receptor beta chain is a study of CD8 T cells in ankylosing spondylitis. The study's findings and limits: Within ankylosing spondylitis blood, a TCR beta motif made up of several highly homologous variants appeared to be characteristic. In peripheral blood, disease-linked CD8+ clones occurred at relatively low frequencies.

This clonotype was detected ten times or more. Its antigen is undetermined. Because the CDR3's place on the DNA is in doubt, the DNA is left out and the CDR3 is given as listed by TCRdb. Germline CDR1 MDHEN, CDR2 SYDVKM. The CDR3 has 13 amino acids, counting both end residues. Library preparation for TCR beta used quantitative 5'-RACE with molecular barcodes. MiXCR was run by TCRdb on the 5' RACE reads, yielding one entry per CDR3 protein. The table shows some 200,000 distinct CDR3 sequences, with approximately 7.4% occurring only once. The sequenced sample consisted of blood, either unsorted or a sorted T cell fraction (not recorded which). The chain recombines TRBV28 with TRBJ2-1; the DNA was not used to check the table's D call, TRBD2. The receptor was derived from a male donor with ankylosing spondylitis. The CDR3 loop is CASSFVASGTVFF.